Following are 9 T cell receptor beta chains from one sample sequenced in a study of cytomegalovirus exposure and HLA in healthy donors. The primer mix had 60 Vbeta and 13 Jbeta primers. The method was immunoSEQ multiplex PCR; TCRdb's version includes in-frame clones alone and lacks a portion of them. The sample records some 200,000 clones, over 80% being singletons. The sample consisted of PBMCs. These receptors all stem from a boy between 2 and 15 years old in good health and CMV-seronegative.

On this clone: A junction end diverges from the germline sequence, so it may reflect a read error. The V gene is TRBV7-9, the J gene TRBJ2-7; maybe TRBD2 (7 bases). Germline CDR1 SEHNR, CDR2 FQNEAQ (reference sequence). The CDR3 covers 16 residues. The CDR3 loop is CSSSPSGGGSSYEQYF. Here the CDR3 DNA reads TGTTCCAGCAGCCCATCCGGGGGCGGGAGCTCCTACGAGCAGTACTTC.

The rearrangement uses TRBV19 and TRBJ2-5; TRBD2 matches at 15 bases. Looked up from germline, CDR1 is LNHDA and CDR2 is SQIVND (reference sequence). The CDR3 runs 15 residues. The junction had 1 base not matched to a gene; V was cut back by 4 bases and J by 4 bases. The CDR3 is CASSRTSGGAETQYF. The CDR3 nucleotides read TGTGCCAGTAGTAGGACTAGCGGGGGGGCAGAGACCCAGTACTTC. Together with reference TRBV19 and TRBJ2-5, the CDR3 gives the full variable domain: DGGITQSPKYLFRKEGQNVTLSCEQNLNHDAMYWYRQDPGQGLRLIYYSQIVNDFQKGDIAEGYSVSREKKESFPLTVTSAQKNPTAFYLCASSRTSGGAETQYFGPGTRLLVL.

CDR3 nucleotides: TGTGCCAGCATTCCCAGACTAGCGGGGGGGACTGAGCAGTTCTTC. The encoded protein is CASIPRLAGGTEQFF. The genes are TRBV6-6 and TRBJ2-1; 14 nucleotides match TRBD2. With 7 bases clipped from V and 9 bases from J, the junction kept 8 bases outside the gene matches. The germline gives CDR1 MNHNY, CDR2 SVGAGI (reference sequence). The CDR3 totals 15 residues.

The gene calls are TRBV29-1 and TRBJ2-5; TRBD1 might be the D (6 bases). V lost 5 bases and J 4 bases, leaving 14 bases between the germline ends. The germline CDR1 and CDR2 sequences are SQVTM and ANQGSEA. CDR3 length equals 13 residues. The CDR3 region has the DNA TGCAGCGTTCAGGGGCGGTACGGAGAGACCCAGTACTTC. This codes for CSVQGRYGETQYF.

The V gene is TRBV9, the J gene TRBJ2-5, with 11 bases that match TRBD2. The J call is uncertain, as TRBJ2-7 better fits the DNA end. The V gene's germline CDR1 is SGDLS and CDR2 YYNGEE. The CDR3 sequence is 15 residues long. The CDR3 region is CASSVGGTSGYEQYF. The CDR3 DNA reads TGTGCCAGCAGCGTAGGAGGGACTAGCGGTTACGAGCAGTACTTC.

The V and J genes are TRBV7-9 and TRBJ1-4, with D hard to call. Germline values: CDR1 SEHNR, CDR2 FQNEAQ (reference sequence). CDR3 size: 12 residues. V lost 5 bases to trimming and J lost 8 bases, with 9 bases between them. CDR3 in amino acids: CASSPAKEKLFF. For the CDR3, the DNA is TGTGCCAGCAGCCCCGCGAAGGAAAAACTGTTTTTT.

The chain joins TRBV5-1 to TRBJ1-3, with no clear D. Germline CDR1 and CDR2: SGHRS and YFSETQ. The CDR3 consists of 15 residues. V dropped 0 bases and J dropped 0 bases, with 7 bases sitting between them. CDR3 sequence: CASSLEPLSGNTIYF. CDR3 DNA sequence: TGCGCCAGCAGCTTGGAGCCGCTCTCTGGAAACACCATATATTTT.

This clone has just one count. For the CDR3, the DNA is TGTGCCATCAGTGAGCTTATAGGGACAGGGCAAGAGACCCAGTACTTC. It encodes CAISELIGTGQETQYF. This chain links TRBV10-3 with TRBJ2-5; 9 bases line up with TRBD1. The CDR3 totals 16 residues. The germline gives CDR1 ENHRY, CDR2 SYGVKD. J gave up 2 bases and V 2 bases, and 6 bases lay outside the gene matches.

The rearrangement links TRBV13 to TRBJ1-1; 7 bases match TRBD1. Trimming cost V 5 bases and J 11 bases; bases outside gene matches: 8. The CDR3 has 12 residues. Germline V CDR1 and CDR2: PRHDT, FYEKMQ (reference sequence). This CDR3 reads CASSRLRGRAFF. The CDR3 DNA follows: TGTGCCAGCAGCCGACTGAGGGGGCGGGCTTTCTTT.